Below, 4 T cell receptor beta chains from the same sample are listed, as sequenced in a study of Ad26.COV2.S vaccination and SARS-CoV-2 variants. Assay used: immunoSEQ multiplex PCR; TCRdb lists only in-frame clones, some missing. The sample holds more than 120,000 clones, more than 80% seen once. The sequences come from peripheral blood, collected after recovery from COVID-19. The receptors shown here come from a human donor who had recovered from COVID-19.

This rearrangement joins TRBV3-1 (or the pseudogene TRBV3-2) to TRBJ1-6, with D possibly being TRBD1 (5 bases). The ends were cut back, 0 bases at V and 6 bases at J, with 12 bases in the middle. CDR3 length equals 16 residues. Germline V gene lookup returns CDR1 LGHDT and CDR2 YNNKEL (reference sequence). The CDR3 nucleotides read TGTGCCAGCAGCCAAGATAGGAGACAGCCTAATTCACCCCTCCACTTT. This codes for CASSQDRRQPNSPLHF.

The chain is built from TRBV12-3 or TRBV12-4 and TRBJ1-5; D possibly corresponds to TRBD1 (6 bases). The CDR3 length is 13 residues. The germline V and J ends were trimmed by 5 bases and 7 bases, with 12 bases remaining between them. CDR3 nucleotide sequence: TGTGCCAGCAGTCCAGGGGAAAGACAGCCCCAGCATTTT. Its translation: CASSPGERQPQHF.

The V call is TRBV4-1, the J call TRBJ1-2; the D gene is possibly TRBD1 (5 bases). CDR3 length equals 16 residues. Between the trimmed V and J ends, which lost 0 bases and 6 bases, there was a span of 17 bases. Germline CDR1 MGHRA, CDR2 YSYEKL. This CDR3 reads CASSQDLAGRLDGYTF. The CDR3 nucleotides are TGCGCCAGCAGCCAAGATCTGGCAGGGAGGTTGGATGGCTACACCTTC.

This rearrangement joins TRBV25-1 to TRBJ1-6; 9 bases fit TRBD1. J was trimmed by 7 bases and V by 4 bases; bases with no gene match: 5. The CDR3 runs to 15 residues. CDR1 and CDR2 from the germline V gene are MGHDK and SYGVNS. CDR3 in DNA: TGTGCCAGCAGTGGGCCCGGGACAGGGAATTCACCCCTCCACTTT. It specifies CASSGPGTGNSPLHF. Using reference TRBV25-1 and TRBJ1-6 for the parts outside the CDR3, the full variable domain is EADIYQTPRYLVIGTGKKITLECSQTMGHDKMYWYQQDPGMELHLIHYSYGVNSTEKGDLSSESTVSRIRTEHFPLTLESARPSHTSQYLCASSGPGTGNSPLHFGNGTRLTVT.